These 5 T cell receptor beta chains originate from one sample sequenced in a study of technical replicates of blood from several donors. Method: immunoSEQ multiplex PCR; TCRdb's copy keeps in-frame clones and lacks some. The table has nearly 70,000 clones, roughly 92% seen once; the top ten hold 0.3% to 0.4%. Sequences were obtained from T cells isolated from PBMCs. Receptors originate from a human donor in good health.

V usage is TRBV2 and J usage is TRBJ2-7; no clear D gene. The CDR3 is 14 amino acids. V was clipped by 5 bases and J by 2 bases, with 13 bases between them. The V gene's germline CDR1 is SNHLY and CDR2 FYNNEI. The CDR3: CASSSSWATYEQYF. CDR3 coding DNA: TGTGCCAGCAGTTCCTCCTGGGCCACCTACGAGCAGTACTTC. The full variable domain, its missing parts supplied by reference TRBV2 and TRBJ2-7, is EPEVTQTPSHQVTQMGQEVILRCVPISNHLYFYWYRQILGQKVEFLVSFYNNEISEKSEIFDDQFSVERPDGSNFTLKIRSTKLEDSAMYFCASSSSWATYEQYFGPGTRLTVT.

To note about this clone: An end of the junction differs from the germline gene, which may be a read error. The rearrangement uses TRBV7-7 and TRBJ1-1; D remains unclear. The CDR3 runs to 13 residues. Germline loops: CDR1 SSHAT, CDR2 FNYEAQ (reference sequence). CDR3 bases: TGTGCTAGCAGCCCTAATTATAGCACTGAAGCTTTCTTT. Amino acid sequence: CASSPNYSTEAFF.

For the CDR3, the DNA is TGTGCCAGCAGTTACTCAGTGGGGACAGGGATGTACGAGCAGTACTTC. It encodes CASSYSVGTGMYEQYF. The chain has TRBV6-5 and TRBJ2-7, with TRBD1 matching 9 bases. CDR3 length: 16 residues. Germline values: CDR1 MNHEY, CDR2 SVGAGI. V was pared by 0 bases and J by 4 bases, with 7 bases of the junction left unmatched.

This sequence joins TRBV6-6 and TRBJ1-2, with D uncertain. V shed 0 bases and J shed 8 bases, with 10 bases lying between them. This CDR3 spans 13 amino acids. Germline CDR1 reads MNHNY; CDR2 reads SVGAGI (reference sequence). CDR3 sequence (DNA): TGTGCCAGCAGTTACTCGAAAGGAGGGGGCTACACCTTC. This codes for CASSYSKGGGYTF.

CDR3 in amino acids: CASSQGPILRDSSPDTQYF. The CDR3 nucleotides are TGTGCCAGCAGCCAAGGCCCCATCCTTAGAGATTCGAGTCCAGATACGCAGTATTTT. The J gene is TRBJ2-3, the V gene TRBV4-2; D is uncertain. Trimming cost V 1 base and J 4 bases, with 24 bases left between them. This CDR3 has 19 residues. From germline, CDR1 is LGHNA and CDR2 YNFKEQ.